This T cell receptor beta chain was identified during a study of blood T cell repertoires in COVID-19. About the study: Specimens from acute and convalescent COVID-19 originated in the United States, Italy and Spain. PBMCs, B-cell-depleted T cells, or T cells provided the cDNA or gDNA that made up the material.

In the original processing: By means of reference gene primer amplification, nucleated cell counts were estimated. Only in-frame clones appear in the TCRdb table, and some are missing; sequencing was by immunoSEQ multiplex PCR. The V and J calls and clone size were taken over from that table, and D and trimming were inferred from the DNA. The sample holds about 59,000 clones, 81% seen once. Germline V gene data show CDR1 as LNHDA and CDR2 as SQIVND (reference sequence). There are 18 residues in the CDR3. Trimming at V came to 2 bases and at J to 5 bases, leaving 12 bases not matched to a gene. The V and J genes are TRBV19 and TRBJ1-2; 12 bases agree with TRBD1. The specimen sequenced was peripheral blood. This receptor was obtained from a woman aged 80 or over with active or convalescent COVID-19. CDR3 nucleotides: TGTGCCAGTAGTATAAGAGCCGGGACAGGGGGCACTCTTTATGGCTACACCTTC. Its translation is CASSIRAGTGGTLYGYTF.